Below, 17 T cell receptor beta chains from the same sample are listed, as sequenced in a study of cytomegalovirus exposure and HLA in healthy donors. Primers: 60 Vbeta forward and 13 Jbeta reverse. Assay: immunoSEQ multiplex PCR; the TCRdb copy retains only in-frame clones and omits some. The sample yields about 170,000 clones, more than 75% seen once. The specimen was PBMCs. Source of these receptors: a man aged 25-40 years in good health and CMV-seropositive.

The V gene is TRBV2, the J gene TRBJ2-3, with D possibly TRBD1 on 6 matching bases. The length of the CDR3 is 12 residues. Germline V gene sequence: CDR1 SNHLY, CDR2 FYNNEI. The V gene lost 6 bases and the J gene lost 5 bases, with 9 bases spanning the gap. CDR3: CASRQTGDTQYF. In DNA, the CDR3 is TGTGCCAGCAGACAGACAGGAGATACGCAGTATTTT.

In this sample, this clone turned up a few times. CDR3 in DNA: TGTGCCAGCAGCTTAGCCCGGGGGGTCCGCGGGGAGCTGTTTTTT. This sequence encodes CASSLARGVRGELFF. The rearrangement joins TRBV11-2 to TRBJ2-2, with 7 bases lining up with TRBD2. Germline lookup yields CDR1 SGHAT and CDR2 FQNNGV. J gave up 7 bases and V 1 base, and 6 bases lay outside the gene matches. This CDR3 is 15 amino acids long.

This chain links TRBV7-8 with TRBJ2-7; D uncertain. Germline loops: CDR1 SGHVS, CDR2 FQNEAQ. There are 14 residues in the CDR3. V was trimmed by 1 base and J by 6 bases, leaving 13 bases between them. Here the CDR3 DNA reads TGTGCCAGCAGCTTAGGTCCAGGATATGGCGAGCAGTACTTC. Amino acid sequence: CASSLGPGYGEQYF.

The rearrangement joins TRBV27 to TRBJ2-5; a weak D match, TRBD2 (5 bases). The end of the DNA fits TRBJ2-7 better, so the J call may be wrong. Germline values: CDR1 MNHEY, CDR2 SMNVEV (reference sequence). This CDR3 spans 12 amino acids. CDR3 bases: TGTGCCAGCAGGGGGAGCTCCTACGAGCAGTACTTC. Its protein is CASRGSSYEQYF.

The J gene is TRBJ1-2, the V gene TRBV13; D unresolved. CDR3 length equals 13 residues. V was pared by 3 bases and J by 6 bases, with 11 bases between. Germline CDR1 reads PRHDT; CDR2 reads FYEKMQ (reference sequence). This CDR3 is CASSFPNQNGYTF. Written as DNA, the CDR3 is TGTGCCAGCAGCTTTCCAAACCAGAATGGCTACACCTTC.

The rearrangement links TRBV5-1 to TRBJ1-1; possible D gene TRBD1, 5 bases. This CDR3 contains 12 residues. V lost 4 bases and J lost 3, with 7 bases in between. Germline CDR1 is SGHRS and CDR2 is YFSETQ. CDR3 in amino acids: CASSGADTEAFF. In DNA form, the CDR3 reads TGCGCCAGCAGCGGGGCCGACACTGAAGCTTTCTTT.

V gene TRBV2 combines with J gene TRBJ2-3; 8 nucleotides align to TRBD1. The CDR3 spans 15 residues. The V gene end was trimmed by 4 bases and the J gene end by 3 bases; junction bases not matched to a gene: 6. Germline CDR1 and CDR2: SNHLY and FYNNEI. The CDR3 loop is CASSGQGAQTDTQYF. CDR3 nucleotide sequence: TGTGCCAGCAGTGGGCAGGGGGCGCAGACAGATACGCAGTATTTT.

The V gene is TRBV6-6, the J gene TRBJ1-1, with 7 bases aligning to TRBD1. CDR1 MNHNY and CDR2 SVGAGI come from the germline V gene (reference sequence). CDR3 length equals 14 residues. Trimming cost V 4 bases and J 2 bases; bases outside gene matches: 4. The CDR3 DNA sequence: TGTGCCAGCAGTTGGGGACAGAAAAACACTGAAGCTTTCTTT. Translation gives CASSWGQKNTEAFF.

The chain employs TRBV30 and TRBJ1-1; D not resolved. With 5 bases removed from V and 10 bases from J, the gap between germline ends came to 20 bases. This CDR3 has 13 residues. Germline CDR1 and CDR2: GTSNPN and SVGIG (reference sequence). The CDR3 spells CAWSATSLRGAFF. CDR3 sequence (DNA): TGTGCCTGGTCAGCAACGTCCCTTCGGGGAGCTTTCTTT.

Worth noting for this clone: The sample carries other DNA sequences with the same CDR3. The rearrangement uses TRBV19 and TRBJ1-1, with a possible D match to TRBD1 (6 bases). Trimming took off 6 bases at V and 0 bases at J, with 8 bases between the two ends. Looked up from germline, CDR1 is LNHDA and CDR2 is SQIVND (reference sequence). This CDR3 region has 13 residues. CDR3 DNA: TGTGCCAGTAGCCAGGGGCTGAACACTGAAGCTTTCTTT. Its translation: CASSQGLNTEAFF.

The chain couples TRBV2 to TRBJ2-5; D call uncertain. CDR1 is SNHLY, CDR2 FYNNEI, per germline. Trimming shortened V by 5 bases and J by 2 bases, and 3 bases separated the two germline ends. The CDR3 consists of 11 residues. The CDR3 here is CASSLQETQYF. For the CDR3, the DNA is TGTGCCAGCAGTCTTCAAGAGACCCAGTACTTC.

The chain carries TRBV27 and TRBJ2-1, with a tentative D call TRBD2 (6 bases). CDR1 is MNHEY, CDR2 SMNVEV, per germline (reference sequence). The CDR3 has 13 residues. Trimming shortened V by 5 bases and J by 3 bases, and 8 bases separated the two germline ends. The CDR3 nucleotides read TGTGCCAGCAGTGTCGGGGGCTACAATGAGCAGTTCTTC. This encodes CASSVGGYNEQFF.

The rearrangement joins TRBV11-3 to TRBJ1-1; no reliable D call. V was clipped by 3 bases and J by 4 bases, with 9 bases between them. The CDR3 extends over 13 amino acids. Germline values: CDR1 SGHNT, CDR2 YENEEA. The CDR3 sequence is CASSFARGTEAFF. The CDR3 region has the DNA TGTGCCAGCAGCTTTGCCCGGGGCACTGAAGCTTTCTTT.

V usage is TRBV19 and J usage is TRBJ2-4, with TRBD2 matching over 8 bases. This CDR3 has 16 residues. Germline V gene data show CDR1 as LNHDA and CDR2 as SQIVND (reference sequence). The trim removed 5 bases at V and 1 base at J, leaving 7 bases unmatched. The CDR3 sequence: CASSPRGGSAKNIQYF. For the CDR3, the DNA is TGTGCCAGTAGTCCTCGGGGGGGGTCTGCCAAAAACATTCAGTACTTC. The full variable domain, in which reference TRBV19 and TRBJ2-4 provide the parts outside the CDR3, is DGGITQSPKYLFRKEGQNVTLSCEQNLNHDAMYWYRQDPGQGLRLIYYSQIVNDFQKGDIAEGYSVSREKKESFPLTVTSAQKNPTAFYLCASSPRGGSAKNIQYFGAGTRLSVL.

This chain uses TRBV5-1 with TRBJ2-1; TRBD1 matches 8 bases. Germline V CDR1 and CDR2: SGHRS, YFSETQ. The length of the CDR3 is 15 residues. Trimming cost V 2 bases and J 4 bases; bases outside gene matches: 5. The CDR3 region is CASSLGTGRYNEQFF. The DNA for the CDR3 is TGCGCCAGCAGCTTAGGGACAGGACGGTACAATGAGCAGTTCTTC.

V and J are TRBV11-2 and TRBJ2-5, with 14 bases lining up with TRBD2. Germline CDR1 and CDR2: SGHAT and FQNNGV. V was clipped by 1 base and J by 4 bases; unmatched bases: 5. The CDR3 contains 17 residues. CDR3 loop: CASSLGLAGGKGETQYF. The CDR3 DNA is TGTGCCAGCAGCTTAGGACTAGCGGGAGGGAAAGGAGAGACCCAGTACTTC.

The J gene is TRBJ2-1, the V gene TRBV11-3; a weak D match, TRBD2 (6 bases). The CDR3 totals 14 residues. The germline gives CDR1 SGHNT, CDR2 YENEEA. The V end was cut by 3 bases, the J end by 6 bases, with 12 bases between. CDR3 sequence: CASSFAGFGNEQFF. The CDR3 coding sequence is TGTGCCAGCAGCTTCGCGGGATTCGGCAATGAGCAGTTCTTC.